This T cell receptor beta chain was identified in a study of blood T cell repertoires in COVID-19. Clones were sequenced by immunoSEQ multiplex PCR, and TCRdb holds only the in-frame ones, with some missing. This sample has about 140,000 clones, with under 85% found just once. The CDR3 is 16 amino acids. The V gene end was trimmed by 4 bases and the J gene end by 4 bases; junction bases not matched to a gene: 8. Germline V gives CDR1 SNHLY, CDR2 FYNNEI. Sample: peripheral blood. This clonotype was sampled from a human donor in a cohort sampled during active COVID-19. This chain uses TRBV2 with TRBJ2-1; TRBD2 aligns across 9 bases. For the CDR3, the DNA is TGTGCCAGCAGTGGAGCGGCGGGGGGGCTTTACAATGAGCAGTTCTTC. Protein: CASSGAAGGLYNEQFF.